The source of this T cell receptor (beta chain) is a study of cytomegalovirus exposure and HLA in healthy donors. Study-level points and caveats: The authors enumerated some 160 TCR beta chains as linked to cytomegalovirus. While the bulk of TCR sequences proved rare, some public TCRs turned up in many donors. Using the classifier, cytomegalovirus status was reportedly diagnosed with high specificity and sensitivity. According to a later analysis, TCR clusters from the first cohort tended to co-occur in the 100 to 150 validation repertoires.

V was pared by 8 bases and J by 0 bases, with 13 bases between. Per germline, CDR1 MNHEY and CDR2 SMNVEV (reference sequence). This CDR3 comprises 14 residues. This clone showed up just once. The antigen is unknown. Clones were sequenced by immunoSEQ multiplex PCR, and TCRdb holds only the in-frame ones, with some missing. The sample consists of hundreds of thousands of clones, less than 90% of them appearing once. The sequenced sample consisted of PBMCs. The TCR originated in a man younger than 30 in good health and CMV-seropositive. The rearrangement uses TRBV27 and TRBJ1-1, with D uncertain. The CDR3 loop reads CASHGRTLNTEAFF. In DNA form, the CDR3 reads TGTGCCAGCCACGGACGGACCCTGAACACTGAAGCTTTCTTT.